One sample yielded the 10 T cell receptor beta chains listed below, sequenced in a study of T cell repertoires in cytomegalovirus infection. TCRdb re-called the reads with MiXCR, one entry per CDR3 protein. This table has approximately 730,000 distinct CDR3 sequences, approximately 33% appearing once. These receptors' antigens are unknown. Sequencing used cultured PBMCs, obtained from culture after CMV antigen stimulation. These receptors originate from a human donor in good health (CMV status not recorded). Some clones in this sample may be carry-over from other donors' samples.

This clonotype occurred many times. The chain is built from TRBV7-8 and TRBJ1-6, with D hard to call. CDR1 SGHVS and CDR2 FQNEAQ come from the germline V gene. Deletions cut 3 bases from V and 6 bases from J, with 12 bases between. There are 15 residues in the CDR3. CDR3: CASSFSGFRNSPLHF. CDR3 sequence (DNA): TGTGCCAGCAGCTTCTCGGGGTTTCGTAATTCACCCCTCCACTTT.

Written as DNA, the CDR3 is TGCAGTGCTAGTGACGGGCGCTCCTACAATGAGCAGTTCTTC. This encodes CSASDGRSYNEQFF. The chain joins TRBV20-1 to TRBJ2-1; D not resolved. Deletions cut 3 bases from V and 0 bases from J, with 9 bases between. CDR1 is DFQATT and CDR2 is SNEGSKA in the germline V gene (reference sequence). The CDR3 extends over 14 amino acids.

The chain employs TRBV5-4 and TRBJ2-5, with 9 nucleotides matching TRBD2. There are 15 residues in the CDR3. The V and J ends lost 4 bases and 5 bases, in that order; junction bases with no gene match: 9. The germline CDR1 and CDR2 sequences are SGHNT and YYREEE (reference sequence). The CDR3 is CASSTPAGGPETQYF. The CDR3 DNA is TGTGCCAGCAGCACCCCGGCGGGAGGGCCTGAGACCCAGTACTTC.

Ten or more counts support this clonotype. The chain carries TRBV7-2 and TRBJ2-7, with no clear D. Trimming left V 1 base short and J 1 base short, with 17 bases between. Germline V gene data show CDR1 as SGHTA and CDR2 as FQGNSA. There are 17 residues in the CDR3. CDR3 sequence: CASSLEGWSRPSYEQYF. CDR3 sequence (DNA): TGTGCCAGCAGCTTAGAGGGTTGGAGCAGGCCATCCTACGAGCAGTACTTC. Looking up the rest from reference TRBV7-2 and TRBJ2-7 gives the full variable domain: GAGVSQSPSNKVTEKGKDVELRCDPISGHTALYWYRQSLGQGLEFLIYFQGNSAPDKSGLPSDRFSAERTGGSVSTLTIQRTQQEDSAVYLCASSLEGWSRPSYEQYFGPGTRLTVT.

The chain joins TRBV5-4 to TRBJ2-7; D not certain. CDR3 length equals 15 residues. Trimming left V 6 bases short and J 3 bases short, with 19 bases between. The germline V gene encodes CDR1 SGHNT and CDR2 YYREEE (reference sequence). CDR3 loop: CASIYRAVPLYEQYF. Here the CDR3 DNA reads TGTGCCAGCATCTACCGGGCCGTCCCCCTCTACGAGCAGTACTTC. Together with reference TRBV5-4 and TRBJ2-7, the CDR3 gives the full variable domain: ETGVTQSPTHLIKTRGQQVTLRCSSQSGHNTVSWYQQALGQGPQFIFQYYREEENGRGNFPPRFSGLQFPNYSSELNVNALELDDSALYLCASIYRAVPLYEQYFGPGTRLTVT.

In its sample, this clonotype was seen once. A read error may explain this, as a much larger clone is one base away. V gene TRBV7-2 combines with J gene TRBJ2-3; D is unresolved. Germline V gene lookup returns CDR1 SGHTA and CDR2 FQGNSA. There are 14 residues in the CDR3. CDR3 sequence (DNA): TGTGCCAGCAGCATAGCCCCGCGCACAGATACGCAGTATTTT. It translates to CASSIAPRTDTQYF.

This clonotype appeared a few times. The chain recombines TRBV7-2 with TRBJ2-1, with D possibly matching TRBD2 (6 bases). CDR3 length: 16 amino acids. Germline CDR1 and CDR2: SGHTA and FQGNSA. Between the trimmed V and J ends, which lost 5 bases and 3 bases, there was a span of 17 bases. The CDR3 spells CASSPVGGALYNEQFF. The CDR3 nucleotides read TGTGCCAGCAGCCCCGTGGGCGGGGCACTCTACAATGAGCAGTTCTTC.

This clonotype was counted between two and nine times. This chain links TRBV27 with TRBJ1-6; 7 bases line up with TRBD1. The length of the CDR3 is 15 residues. V dropped 5 bases and J dropped 8; count of bases not matched to a gene: 9. Looked up from germline, CDR1 is MNHEY and CDR2 is SMNVEV (reference sequence). The CDR3 bases are TGTGCCAGCAGTCCAGGACAGGTTAATTATTCACCCCTCCACTTT. It yields the protein CASSPGQVNYSPLHF.

This chain links TRBV7-9 with TRBJ2-6; D call uncertain. This CDR3 is built from 14 residues. V was pared by 5 bases and J by 4 bases, with 9 bases between. Germline loops: CDR1 SEHNR, CDR2 FQNEAQ (reference sequence). The DNA for the CDR3 is TGTGCCAGCAGCCCCCCCCCCGGGGCCAACGTCCTGACTTTC. It encodes CASSPPPGANVLTF.

This clonotype came up many times. This sequence joins TRBV29-1 and TRBJ2-1; D possibly corresponds to TRBD2 (5 bases). CDR1 is SQVTM, CDR2 ANQGSEA, per germline. CDR3 length: 16 residues. With 4 bases removed from V and 3 bases from J, the gap between germline ends came to 19 bases. The CDR3 loop reads CSVAGVGNTGYNEQFF. CDR3 nucleotides: TGCAGCGTTGCGGGCGTCGGGAACACGGGCTACAATGAGCAGTTCTTC.